The source of this T cell receptor beta chain is a study of blood T cell repertoires in COVID-19. Measured with immunoSEQ multiplex PCR; TCRdb has only the in-frame clones, and not every one. This repertoire shows 250,000 or so clones, around 93% found once; its top ten account for around 2.8%. This clone was seen more than once but under ten times. Participant age was about 18 to 100 years, and participants resided in roughly 25 US areas. The CDR3 length is 12 residues. Germline V CDR1 and CDR2: SNHLY, FYNNEI. Trimming took off 3 bases at V and 5 bases at J, with 7 bases between the two ends. Sequencing was carried out using PBMCs or T cells enriched from blood (not recorded which). The V call is TRBV2, the J call TRBJ1-1, with D uncertain. The TCR comes from a middle-aged man who had been exposed to COVID-19. In DNA, the CDR3 is TGTGCCAGCAGTGAGACACAGACTGAAGCTTTCTTT. Protein sequence: CASSETQTEAFF.